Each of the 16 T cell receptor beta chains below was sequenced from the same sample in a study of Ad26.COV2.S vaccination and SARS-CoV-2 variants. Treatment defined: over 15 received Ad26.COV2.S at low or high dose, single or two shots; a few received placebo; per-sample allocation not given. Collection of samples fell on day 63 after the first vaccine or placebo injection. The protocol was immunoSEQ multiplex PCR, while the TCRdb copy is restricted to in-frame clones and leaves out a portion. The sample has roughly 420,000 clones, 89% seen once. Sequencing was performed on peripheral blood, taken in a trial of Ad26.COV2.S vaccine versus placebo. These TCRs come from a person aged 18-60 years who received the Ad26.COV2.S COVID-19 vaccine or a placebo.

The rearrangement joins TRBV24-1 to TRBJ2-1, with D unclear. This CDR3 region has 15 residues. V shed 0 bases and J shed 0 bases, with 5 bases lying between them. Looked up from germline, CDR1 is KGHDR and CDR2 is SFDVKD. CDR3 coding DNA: TGTGCCACCAGTGATTTGGGCGTCTCCTACAATGAGCAGTTCTTC. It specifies CATSDLGVSYNEQFF.

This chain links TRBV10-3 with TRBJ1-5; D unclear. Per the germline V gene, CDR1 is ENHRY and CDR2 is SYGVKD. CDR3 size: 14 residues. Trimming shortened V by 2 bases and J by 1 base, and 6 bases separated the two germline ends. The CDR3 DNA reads TGTGCCATCAGTGAGGCGGGAAGCAATCAGCCCCAGCATTTT. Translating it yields CAISEAGSNQPQHF.

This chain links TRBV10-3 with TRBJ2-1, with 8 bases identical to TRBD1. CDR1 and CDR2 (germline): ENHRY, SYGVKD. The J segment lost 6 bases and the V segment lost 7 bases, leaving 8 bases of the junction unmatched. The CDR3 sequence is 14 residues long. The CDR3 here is CAIINGTGVNEQFF. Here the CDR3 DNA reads TGTGCCATCATTAACGGGACAGGTGTCAATGAGCAGTTCTTC.

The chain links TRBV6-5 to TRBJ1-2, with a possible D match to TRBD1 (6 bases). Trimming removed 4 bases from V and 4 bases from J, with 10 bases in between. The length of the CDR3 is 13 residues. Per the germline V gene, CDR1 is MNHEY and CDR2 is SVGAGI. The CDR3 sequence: CASSWRGGYGYTF. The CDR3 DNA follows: TGTGCCAGCAGTTGGAGGGGGGGCTATGGCTACACCTTC.

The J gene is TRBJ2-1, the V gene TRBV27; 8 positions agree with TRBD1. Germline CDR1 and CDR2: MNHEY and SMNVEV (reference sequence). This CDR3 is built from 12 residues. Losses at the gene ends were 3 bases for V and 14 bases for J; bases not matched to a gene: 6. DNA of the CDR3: TGTGCCAGCAGTTTTCGGGACAGGAAGAAGTTCTTC. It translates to CASSFRDRKKFF.

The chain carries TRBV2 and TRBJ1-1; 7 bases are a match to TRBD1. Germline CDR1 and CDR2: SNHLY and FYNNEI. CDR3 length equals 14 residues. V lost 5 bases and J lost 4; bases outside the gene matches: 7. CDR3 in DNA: TGTGCCAGCAGTAGGGACAGCGGAGGCACTGAAGCTTTCTTT. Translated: CASSRDSGGTEAFF.

The DNA of the CDR3 is TGTGCCAGCAGAGGGGGGTGGGACTTCGGGTCACCCCTCCACTTT. Its protein product is CASRGGWDFGSPLHF. The chain employs TRBV6-5 and TRBJ1-6; weak D call: TRBD1 (6 bases). The CDR3 contains 15 residues. Germline CDR1 reads MNHEY; CDR2 reads SVGAGI. Trimming removed 6 bases at V and 10 bases at J, with 19 bases between.

CDR3: CATSVSYTSDTQYF. The CDR3 DNA follows: TGTGCCACCAGCGTCAGCTACACATCCGATACGCAGTATTTT. The chain has TRBV15 and TRBJ2-3; D not resolved. The CDR3 is 14 amino acids. CDR1 is LNHNV, CDR2 YYDKDF, per germline (reference sequence). Trimming removed 5 bases from V and 6 bases from J, with 15 bases in between.

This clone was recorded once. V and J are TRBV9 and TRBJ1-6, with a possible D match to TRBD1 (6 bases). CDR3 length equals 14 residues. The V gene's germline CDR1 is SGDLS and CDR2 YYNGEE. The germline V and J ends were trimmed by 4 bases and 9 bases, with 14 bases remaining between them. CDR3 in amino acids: CASSPRQGSSPLHF. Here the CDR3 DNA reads TGTGCCAGCAGCCCACGTCAGGGGAGTTCACCCCTCCACTTT.

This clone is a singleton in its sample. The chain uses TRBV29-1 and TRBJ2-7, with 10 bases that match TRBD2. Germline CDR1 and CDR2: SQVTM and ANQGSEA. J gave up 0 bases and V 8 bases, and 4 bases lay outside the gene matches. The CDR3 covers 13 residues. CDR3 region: CSTGTSDSYEQYF. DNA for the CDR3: TGCAGCACTGGGACTAGCGACTCCTACGAGCAGTACTTC.

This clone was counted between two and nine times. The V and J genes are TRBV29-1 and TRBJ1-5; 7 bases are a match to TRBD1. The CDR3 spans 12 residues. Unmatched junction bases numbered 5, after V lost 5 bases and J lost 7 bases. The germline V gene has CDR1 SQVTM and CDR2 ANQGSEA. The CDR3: CSVRQGGQPQHF. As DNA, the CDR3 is TGCAGCGTTAGACAGGGTGGCCAGCCCCAGCATTTT.

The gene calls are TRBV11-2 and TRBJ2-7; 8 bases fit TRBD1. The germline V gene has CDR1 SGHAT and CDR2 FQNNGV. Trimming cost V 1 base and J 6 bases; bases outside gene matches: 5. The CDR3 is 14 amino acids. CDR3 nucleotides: TGTGCCAGCAGCTTAGGTACAGGGGGATCCGAGCAGTACTTC. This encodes CASSLGTGGSEQYF.

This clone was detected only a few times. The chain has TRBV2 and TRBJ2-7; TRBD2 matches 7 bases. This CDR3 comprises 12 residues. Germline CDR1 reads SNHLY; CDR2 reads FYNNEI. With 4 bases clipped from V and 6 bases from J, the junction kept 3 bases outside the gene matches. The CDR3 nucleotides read TGTGCCAGCAGTGCCACGGGGGGCGAGCAGTACGTC. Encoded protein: CASSATGGEQYV.

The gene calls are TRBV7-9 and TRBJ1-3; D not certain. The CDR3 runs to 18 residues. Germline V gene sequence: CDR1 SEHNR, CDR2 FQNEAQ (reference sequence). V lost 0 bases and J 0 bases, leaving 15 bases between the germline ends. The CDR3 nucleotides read TGTGCCAGCAGCTTAGCCGGTGTTTTCGCCTTCTCTGGAAACACCATATATTTT. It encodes CASSLAGVFAFSGNTIYF.

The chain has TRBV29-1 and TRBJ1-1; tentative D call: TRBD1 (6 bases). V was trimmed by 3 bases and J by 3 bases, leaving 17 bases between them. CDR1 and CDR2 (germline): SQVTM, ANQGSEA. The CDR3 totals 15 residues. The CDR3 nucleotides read TGCAGCGTTGAGCTCTTTTGGGGGGGGCACACTGAAGCTTTCTTT. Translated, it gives CSVELFWGGHTEAFF.

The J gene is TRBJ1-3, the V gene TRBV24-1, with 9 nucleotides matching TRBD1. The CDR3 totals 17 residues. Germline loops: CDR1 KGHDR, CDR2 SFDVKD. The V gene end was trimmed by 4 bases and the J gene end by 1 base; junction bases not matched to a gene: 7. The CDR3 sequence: CATSDRDREKSGNTIYF. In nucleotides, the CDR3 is TGTGCCACCAGTGACCGGGACAGGGAGAAGTCTGGAAACACCATATATTTT.